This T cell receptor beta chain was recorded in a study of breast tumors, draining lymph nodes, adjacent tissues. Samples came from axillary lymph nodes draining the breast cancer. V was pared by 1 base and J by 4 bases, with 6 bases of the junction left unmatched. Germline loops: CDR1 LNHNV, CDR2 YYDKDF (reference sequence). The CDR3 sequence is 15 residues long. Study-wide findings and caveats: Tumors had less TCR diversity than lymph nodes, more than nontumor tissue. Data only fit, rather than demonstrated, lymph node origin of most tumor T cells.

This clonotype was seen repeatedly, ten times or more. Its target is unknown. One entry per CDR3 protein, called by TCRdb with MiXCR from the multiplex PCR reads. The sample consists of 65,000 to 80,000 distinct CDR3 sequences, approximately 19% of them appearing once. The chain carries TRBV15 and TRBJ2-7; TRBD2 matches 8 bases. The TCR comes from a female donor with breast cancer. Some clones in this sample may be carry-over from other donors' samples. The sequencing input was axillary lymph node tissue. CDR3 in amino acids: CATSRVLADSYEQYF. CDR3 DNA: TGTGCCACCAGCAGAGTACTAGCGGATTCTTACGAGCAGTACTTC.